This TCR beta chain was identified during a study of early stage breast cancer tumors. About 17-50 mg of tumor tissue was diced per sample. This CDR3 spans 15 amino acids. Germline assignment: CDR1 SGHTA and CDR2 FQGNSA. Trimming took 7 bases from V and 3 from J; bases not matched to a gene: 5. The data were produced by immunoSEQ multiplex PCR, yet TCRdb's version contains in-frame clones alone and is incomplete. Of around 7,900 clones listed, under 65% are singletons. Source material: breast tumor tissue. The TCR was taken from a person aged 65 to 79 with breast cancer. The rearrangement links TRBV7-2 to TRBJ1-6, with 8 bases lining up with TRBD1. The CDR3 loop is CASTSGQGYNSPLHF. The CDR3 nucleotides read TGTGCCAGCACCTCCGGACAGGGCTATAATTCACCCCTCCACTTT.